One and the same sample provided the 27 T cell receptor beta chains below, sequenced in a study of beta chain features in type 1 diabetes. The whole isolated RNA underwent reverse transcription, so sequencing captured expressed TCRB transcripts. Some clones are missing from TCRdb's copy, which holds only in-frame ones; the method was immunoSEQ multiplex PCR. The table shows around 250,000 clones, with roughly 14% occurring only once. Sequences were obtained from naive CD4+ T cells from blood. The receptor set was obtained from a middle-aged woman in good health.

The genes are TRBV11-2 and TRBJ2-7; TRBD2 matches 9 bases. Germline V gene data show CDR1 as SGHAT and CDR2 as FQNNGV. The CDR3 has 16 residues. V was clipped by 2 bases and J by 4 bases; unmatched bases: 9. The CDR3 here is CASSLISGGGSYEQYF. CDR3 coding DNA: TGTGCCAGCAGCTTAATTAGCGGGGGAGGCTCTTACGAGCAGTACTTC.

The J gene is TRBJ1-4, the V gene TRBV23-1, with TRBD1 as a possible D gene (6 bases). TRBV23-1 is classed as an ORF, of uncertain function. The CDR3 covers 13 residues. The CDR3 here is CALLQGPNEKLFF. As DNA, the CDR3 is TGCGCTTTATTACAGGGACCTAATGAAAAACTGTTTTTT.

This chain joins TRBV5-1 and TRBJ2-7; 7 nucleotides agree with TRBD2. CDR3 length: 17 residues. Germline V gene data show CDR1 as SGHRS and CDR2 as YFSETQ. Unmatched junction bases numbered 12, after V lost 0 bases and J lost 3 bases. For the CDR3, the DNA is TGCGCCAGCAGCTTGGGAGGACTAGTTCGCGGGGACTACGAGCAGTACTTC. Translating gives CASSLGGLVRGDYEQYF.

In its sample, this clone was seen a few times. This chain connects TRBV28 to TRBJ1-2; D is unresolved. The CDR3 spans 13 residues. Deletions cut 4 bases from V and 7 bases from J, with 13 bases between. The germline V gene has CDR1 MDHEN and CDR2 SYDVKM. As DNA, the CDR3 is TGTGCCAGCAGTTCCGAGGGAATGCGTGGCTACACCTTC. Translated, it gives CASSSEGMRGYTF.

This clone appeared a few times. The rearrangement joins TRBV2 to TRBJ1-2; 11 bases are a match to TRBD1. CDR3 size: 16 residues. The germline V gene has CDR1 SNHLY and CDR2 FYNNEI. V lost 7 bases and J lost 4; bases outside the gene matches: 11. CDR3 region: CASTRDRGAEGYGYTF. The CDR3 bases are TGTGCCAGCACCCGGGACAGGGGGGCAGAGGGCTATGGCTACACCTTC.

The chain is built from TRBV6-4 and TRBJ1-6, with 7 positions matching TRBD1. The germline CDR1 and CDR2 sequences are MRHNA and SNTAGT. Trimming removed 6 bases from V and 10 bases from J; junction bases left unmatched: 9. The CDR3 has 14 amino acids. The CDR3 DNA sequence: TGTGCCAGCAGGACCGACAGGGAGTACTCACCCCTCCACTTT. Translating gives CASRTDREYSPLHF.

The chain links TRBV25-1 to TRBJ2-3; TRBD1 aligns across 8 bases. The CDR3 consists of 15 residues. The ends lost 5 bases at V and 2 bases at J; junction bases unmatched: 6. Germline V lookup: CDR1 MGHDK, CDR2 SYGVNS. The CDR3 DNA reads as TGTGCCAGCAGTCTCGGGGACAGGTACACAGATACGCAGTATTTT. The encoded protein is CASSLGDRYTDTQYF.

This chain joins TRBV25-1 and TRBJ2-2, with a possible D match to TRBD2 (7 bases). V was shortened by 5 bases and J by 4 bases, with 14 bases between the two germline ends. Germline lookup yields CDR1 MGHDK and CDR2 SYGVNS. This CDR3 has 15 amino acids. The CDR3 DNA is TGTGCCAGCAGTAAAAGGGCGGGGGCCACCGGGGAGCTGTTTTTT. Protein product: CASSKRAGATGELFF.

This clone was counted a few times. The chain uses TRBV28 and TRBJ2-7, with a tentative D call TRBD1 (6 bases). Germline CDR1 reads MDHEN; CDR2 reads SYDVKM. This CDR3 has 14 amino acids. V gave up 5 bases and J gave up 5 bases, with 16 bases separating them. CDR3 protein: CASSTPTGLHEQYF. The CDR3 nucleotides read TGTGCCAGCAGTACCCCGACAGGTCTCCACGAGCAGTACTTC.

Only a few counts were recorded for this clone. The V gene is TRBV7-9, the J gene TRBJ1-1; possible D gene TRBD1, 5 bases. The CDR3 is made up of 13 amino acids. Germline-derived CDR1 and CDR2 are SEHNR and FQNEAQ (reference sequence). V was shortened by 0 bases and J by 6 bases, with 8 bases between the two germline ends. CDR3 region: CASSLAAGPEAFF. In DNA, the CDR3 is TGTGCCAGCAGCTTAGCGGCAGGGCCTGAAGCTTTCTTT.

This clone was recorded a few times. This CDR3 reads CASSPGQRNQPQHF. The CDR3 DNA is TGTGCCAGCAGTCCGGGACAGCGCAATCAGCCCCAGCATTTT. This rearrangement joins TRBV27 to TRBJ1-5, with TRBD1 matching over 7 bases. The CDR3 consists of 14 residues. Germline assignment: CDR1 MNHEY and CDR2 SMNVEV (reference sequence). Trimming at V came to 5 bases and at J to 2 bases, leaving 3 bases not matched to a gene.

This chain joins TRBV11-2 and TRBJ1-1; 8 nucleotides match TRBD1. Germline V gene lookup returns CDR1 SGHAT and CDR2 FQNNGV. There are 17 residues in the CDR3. The ends lost 0 bases at V and 3 bases at J; junction bases unmatched: 9. The CDR3 region has the DNA TGTGCCAGCAGCTTAGAGGTACGCAGGGGGCTGTACACTGAAGCTTTCTTT. Translated: CASSLEVRRGLYTEAFF.

The chain couples TRBV4-3 to TRBJ2-2; 8 nucleotides match TRBD2. With V trimmed by 5 bases and J by 1 base, 6 bases remained unmatched. CDR3 size: 16 residues. Germline CDR1 LGHNA, CDR2 YSLEER. The chain's CDR3 is CASSGRRGENTGELFF. In nucleotides, the CDR3 is TGCGCCAGCAGCGGGAGGCGGGGGGAGAACACCGGGGAGCTGTTTTTT.

This clone has only a few counts. The chain employs TRBV19 and TRBJ1-4; 9 bases match TRBD1. The CDR3 runs 14 residues. V gave up 9 bases and J gave up 6 bases; unmatched junction bases: 8. Germline-derived CDR1 and CDR2 are LNHDA and SQIVND (reference sequence). This CDR3 is CASRLDRGYEKLFF. The CDR3 DNA reads as TGTGCCAGCCGCCTGGACAGGGGTTATGAAAAACTGTTTTTT.

The rearrangement uses TRBV29-1 and TRBJ1-1; possibly TRBD1 for D (5 bases). V lost 0 bases and J lost 8, with 13 bases in between. The V gene's germline CDR1 is SQVTM and CDR2 ANQGSEA. This CDR3 has 13 residues. The CDR3 nucleotides read TGCAGCGTTGAAGAAGCACCGGGACTGGAAGCTTTCTTT. This translates into CSVEEAPGLEAFF.

The rearrangement joins TRBV6-1 to TRBJ1-2, with 7 bases that match TRBD1. The CDR3 length is 13 residues. Germline values: CDR1 MNHNS, CDR2 SASEGT. The junction had 2 bases not matched to a gene; V was cut back by 0 bases and J by 7 bases. CDR3 sequence reads: CASSEAYRGGYTF. The CDR3 bases are TGTGCCAGCAGTGAAGCATACAGGGGTGGCTACACCTTC.

This clone appeared a few times. The rearrangement joins TRBV6-6 to TRBJ2-5; tentatively, D is TRBD1 (6 bases). V lost 4 bases and J 4 bases, leaving 13 bases between the germline ends. This CDR3 is built from 14 residues. In germline, CDR1 is MNHNY, CDR2 SVGAGI (reference sequence). The CDR3 DNA is TGTGCCAGCAGTTCCCACAGGGATGGAGAGACCCAGTACTTC. It is translated as CASSSHRDGETQYF.

This chain links TRBV5-4 with TRBJ1-1, with D maybe TRBD1 (6 bases). The CDR3 covers 15 residues. The ends were cut back, 4 bases at V and 5 bases at J, with 18 bases in the middle. From germline, CDR1 is SGHNT and CDR2 YYREEE (reference sequence). The CDR3 nucleotides read TGTGCCAGCAGCACAAGGGGGGGCCGGCAAACTGAAGCTTTCTTT. It yields the protein CASSTRGGRQTEAFF.

The rearrangement joins TRBV28 to TRBJ2-5; D perhaps matches TRBD2 (7 bases). Germline V gene lookup returns CDR1 MDHEN and CDR2 SYDVKM. This CDR3 spans 16 amino acids. V dropped 5 bases and J dropped 5 bases, with 21 bases sitting between them. CDR3 sequence reads: CASSPMGGALVETQYF. CDR3 nucleotides: TGTGCCAGCAGTCCCATGGGGGGGGCGCTTGTCGAGACCCAGTACTTC.

The table lists this clone with a few counts. The rearrangement uses TRBV7-2 and TRBJ1-2; unclear D gene. V was pared by 0 bases and J by 5 bases, with 10 bases between. CDR3 size: 14 residues. Germline values: CDR1 SGHTA, CDR2 FQGNSA. This CDR3 reads CASSLAADRYGYTF. The DNA of the CDR3 is TGTGCCAGCAGCTTAGCAGCGGACCGGTATGGCTACACCTTC. The entire variable domain, with the rest obtained from reference TRBV7-2 and TRBJ1-2, is as follows: GAGVSQSPSNKVTEKGKDVELRCDPISGHTALYWYRQSLGQGLEFLIYFQGNSAPDKSGLPSDRFSAERTGGSVSTLTIQRTQQEDSAVYLCASSLAADRYGYTFGSGTRLTVV.

The sample holds a few counts of this clone. The chain is built from TRBV2 and TRBJ2-1; 7 bases are shared with TRBD2. J was trimmed by 0 bases and V by 8 bases; bases with no gene match: 22. The germline CDR1 and CDR2 sequences are SNHLY and FYNNEI. This CDR3 region has 20 residues. CDR3 nucleotide sequence: TGTGCCAGCGGGGCACCGAGGACTAGAGGATCGCCGAACTCCTACAATGAGCAGTTCTTC. Amino acids: CASGAPRTRGSPNSYNEQFF.

This clone was counted between two and nine times. This rearrangement joins TRBV7-2 to TRBJ2-1; D not certain. The CDR3 sequence is 14 residues long. Germline CDR1 SGHTA, CDR2 FQGNSA. The V end was cut by 1 base, the J end by 5 bases, with 9 bases between. The CDR3 here is CASSLVARHNEQFF. The CDR3 DNA reads TGTGCCAGCAGCTTAGTAGCACGCCACAATGAGCAGTTCTTC.

The chain links TRBV2 to TRBJ2-4; TRBD1 aligns across 9 bases. This CDR3 has 18 amino acids. Germline CDR1 SNHLY, CDR2 FYNNEI. J lost 1 base, V lost 9 bases, and 16 bases had no gene match. CDR3 region: CASHAGTGSIGAKNIQYF. DNA for the CDR3: TGTGCCAGTCACGCCGGGACAGGGAGTATAGGGGCCAAAAACATTCAGTACTTC.

V and J are TRBV6-6 and TRBJ2-3, with TRBD2 identical over 10 bases. With V trimmed by 6 bases and J by 6 bases, 6 bases remained unmatched. The CDR3 sequence is 14 residues long. Germline V gene sequence: CDR1 MNHNY, CDR2 SVGAGI (reference sequence). In DNA form, the CDR3 reads TGTGCCAGCAGAGGAGCGGGGGGGCTGGATACGCAGTATTTT. This codes for CASRGAGGLDTQYF.

There are a few counts of this clone. J is TRBJ1-5 and V is TRBV7-9; TRBD1 is a possible D gene (5 bases). Between the trimmed V and J ends, which lost 1 base and 0 bases, there was a span of 7 bases. Germline lookup yields CDR1 SEHNR and CDR2 FQNEAQ (reference sequence). The CDR3 runs to 15 residues. CDR3: CASSLEGHSNQPQHF. The CDR3 region has the DNA TGTGCCAGCAGCTTAGAGGGGCATAGCAATCAGCCCCAGCATTTT.

This clone was counted between two and nine times. Other DNA sequences in this sample translate to the same CDR3. The CDR3 coding sequence is TGTGCCAGCAGCCTGCGGTACGAGCAGTACTTC. This codes for CASSLRYEQYF. The J gene is TRBJ2-7, the V gene TRBV7-2; D uncertain. The CDR3 sequence is 11 residues long. Germline lookup yields CDR1 SGHTA and CDR2 FQGNSA. V was trimmed by 5 bases and J by 4 bases, leaving 6 bases between them.

This sequence joins TRBV7-8 and TRBJ2-1; 7 positions match TRBD1. In germline, CDR1 is SGHVS, CDR2 FQNEAQ. V shed 4 bases and J 10 bases; nucleotides not matched to a gene: 7. CDR3 length: 13 amino acids. DNA for the CDR3: TGTGCCAGCAGCTCAGACAGGGTTGGGGAGCAGTTCTTC. Amino acid sequence: CASSSDRVGEQFF. The variable domain in full, completed from reference TRBV7-8 and TRBJ2-1, reads GAGVSQSPRYKVAKRGQDVALRCDPISGHVSLFWYQQALGQGPEFLTYFQNEAQLDKSGLPSDRFFAERPEGSVSTLKIQRTQQEDSAVYLCASSSDRVGEQFFGPGTRLTVL.